A single sample gave rise to the 10 T cell receptor beta chains below, sequenced in a study of tumor-infiltrating lymphocytes in primary liver carcinoma. Germline DNA was also extracted, and blood RNA was taken from unsorted whole blood. Production of TCR beta cDNA used approximately 0.55 ug total RNA together with a constant-region primer. Construction of TCR beta libraries relied on three successive nested multiplex PCR rounds employing slightly modified ARM-PCR. Forward primers for TRBV1-TRBV30 and a C-beta reverse primer served the first two PCR rounds, at roughly 10 cycles each. TCRdb reprocessed the multiplex PCR reads via MiXCR and lists one record per CDR3 protein. The sample yields approximately 320,000 distinct CDR3 sequences, nearly 60% seen once. Sequencing was performed on peripheral blood. The receptors were sampled from a woman younger than 45 with primary liver carcinoma and hepatitis B virus infection.

This clonotype was observed many times. The rearrangement links TRBV6-1 to TRBJ2-1; 7 bases map to TRBD2. This CDR3 is 16 amino acids long. The V segment lost 0 bases and the J segment 8 bases; nucleotides outside the gene matches: 10. The germline V gene encodes CDR1 MNHNS and CDR2 SASEGT. For the CDR3, the DNA is TGTGCCAGCAGTGAAGCGGGGGGGTCTGGGTACGATGAGCAGTTCTTC. This translates into CASSEAGGSGYDEQFF.

This chain uses TRBV28 with TRBJ2-3; no firm D call. Germline V gene sequence: CDR1 MDHEN, CDR2 SYDVKM. The ends were cut back, 5 bases at V and 1 base at J, with 7 bases in the middle. The CDR3 runs to 13 residues. The CDR3 spells CASSLVRTDTQYF. As DNA, the CDR3 is TGTGCCAGCAGTCTGGTACGCACAGATACGCAGTATTTT.

This clonotype was seen a handful of times. The chain joins TRBV11-3 to TRBJ1-3; D possibly corresponds to TRBD1 (5 bases). Per germline, CDR1 SGHNT and CDR2 YENEEA. The V and J ends lost 4 bases and 6 bases respectively, with 10 bases between them. The CDR3 spans 13 residues. CDR3 bases: TGTGCCAGCAGCTGGGGCGGCGAAAACACCATATATTTT. This sequence encodes CASSWGGENTIYF.

Comment on this clonotype: Just one base apart from a much larger clone, this may be a read error. The CDR3 loop is CATAGTENTGELFF. The CDR3 nucleotides read TGTGCCACCGCCGGGACGGAGAACACCGGGGAGCTGTTTTTT. The V call is TRBV12-3 or TRBV12-4, the J call TRBJ2-2; perhaps D is TRBD1 or TRBD2 (5 bases each). Trimming cost V 10 bases and J 1 base, with 13 bases left between them. The CDR3 length is 14 residues.

Ten or more counts support this clonotype. The chain links TRBV11-2 to TRBJ2-1, with D possibly TRBD2 on 6 matching bases. Looked up from germline, CDR1 is SGHAT and CDR2 is FQNNGV. The CDR3 runs 15 residues. Trimming cost V 1 base and J 9 bases, with 16 bases left between them. CDR3 nucleotides: TGTGCCAGCAGCTTAGGGACTACCCTTCGCTCTGAGCAGTTCTTC. This codes for CASSLGTTLRSEQFF. Filled out from reference TRBV11-2 and TRBJ2-1, the complete variable domain reads EAGVAQSPRYKIIEKRQSVAFWCNPISGHATLYWYQQILGQGPKLLIQFQNNGVVDDSQLPKDRFSAERLKGVDSTLKIQPAKLEDSAVYLCASSLGTTLRSEQFFGPGTRLTVL.

Note on this clonotype: This may arise from a read error, as a much more abundant clone is one base away. This sequence joins TRBV6-5 and TRBJ2-1, with TRBD1 as a possible D gene (5 bases). Germline V gene data show CDR1 as MNHEY and CDR2 as SVGAGI. Trimming cost V 6 bases and J 13 bases, with 16 bases left between them. The CDR3 runs to 12 residues. This chain's CDR3 is CASSIGVGSQFF. The CDR3 DNA reads as TGTGCCAGCAGCATAGGGGTAGGGTCCCAGTTCTTC.

The chain carries TRBV4-1 and TRBJ2-1; D unclear. The length of the CDR3 is 17 residues. CDR1 is MGHRA, CDR2 YSYEKL, per germline. V lost 0 bases and J lost 0, with 12 bases in between. CDR3 DNA sequence: TGCGCCAGCAGCCAAGATTCCGGTATCAGCTCCTACAATGAGCAGTTCTTC. Its translation: CASSQDSGISSYNEQFF.

Remarks on this clonotype: The conserved phenylalanine or tryptophan normally closing the CDR3 is absent here, so this likely arose from a read error. This chain connects TRBV7-9 to TRBJ2-5; D uncertain. Germline assignment: CDR1 SEHNR and CDR2 FQNEAQ (reference sequence). Trimming took 2 bases from V and 4 from J, leaving 8 bases between them. This CDR3 spans 13 amino acids. The CDR3 nucleotides are TGTGCCAGCAGCTTAAAATTGGGAGAGACCCAGTACTAC. It specifies CASSLKLGETQYY.

In regard to this clonotype: One end of the junction varies from germline; a read error may be responsible. The chain employs TRBV4-3 and TRBJ2-1, with 7 bases fitting TRBD2. This CDR3 comprises 16 residues. CDR1 LGHNA and CDR2 YSLEER come from the germline V gene. CDR3 DNA sequence: TGCGCCACCAGCCAAGATGTGGGGGAGGGCCGCAATGAGCAGTTCTTC. Protein sequence: CATSQDVGEGRNEQFF.

The table lists this clonotype with many counts. The rearrangement uses TRBV6-2 or TRBV6-3 and TRBJ1-1; D not certain. Trimming pared 6 bases from V and 6 bases from J, leaving 8 bases between. Germline CDR1 is MNHEY and CDR2 is SVGEGT. The CDR3 length is 11 residues. The CDR3 sequence is CASSPGSEAFF. In DNA form, the CDR3 reads TGTGCCAGCAGCCCGGGCTCTGAAGCTTTCTTT.